The rows below give T cell receptor beta chains drawn from one sample of a study of T-cell memory formation after mild COVID-19. TCRdb re-derived calls from the 5' RACE reads in MiXCR, one entry per CDR3 protein. Seen here are 140,000 or so distinct CDR3 sequences, around 15% observed once, and the top ten hold 28%. The sequencing input was PBMCs or a T cell subset sorted from them (not recorded which). The receptors here all came from an adult woman who had mild COVID-19 (a few samples of this study predate the infection). Cell type and time point are not known. Each CDR3 is given with its conserved first and last residue. A D gene is named only where the DNA matches it firmly. Clone size is shown for a subset of rows, as once, few, many or a class of expanded clone.

>TRBJ2-2|TRBV10-3|.|few
CAISESLAGELFF
TGTGCCATCAGTGAGTCGTTAGCCGGGGAGCTGTTTTTT
>TRBJ2-7|TRBV6-2/TRBV6-3|TRBD1|few
CASSSRQGGNEQYF
TGTGCCAGCAGCTCAAGACAGGGGGGTAACGAGCAGTACTTC
>TRBJ1-2|TRBV5-6|TRBD1|few
CASSSLRQGWTNYGYTF
TGTGCCAGCAGCTCCCTTCGACAGGGATGGACTAACTATGGCTACACCTTC
>TRBJ2-1|TRBV19|.|many
CASSIEVYNEQFF
TGTGCCAGTAGTATCGAGGTCTACAATGAGCAGTTCTTC
>TRBJ2-5|TRBV7-2|TRBD1|.
CASSPWDRGEETQYF
TGTGCCAGCAGCCCCTGGGACAGGGGGGAAGAGACCCAGTACTTC
>TRBJ2-5|TRBV12-3/TRBV12-4|.|.
CASSPHRGGETQYF
TGTGCCAGCAGTCCCCACAGGGGAGGAGAGACCCAGTACTTC
>TRBJ1-2|TRBV19|.|.
CASSPGRASNGYTF
TGTGCCAGTAGTCCTGGCAGGGCGAGTAATGGCTACACCTTC
>TRBJ1-4|TRBV29-1|TRBD1|.
CSVWGQGGDGSRVLGKLFF
TGCAGCGTTTGGGGACAGGGTGGAGACGGCTCCCGGGTCCTAGGGAAACTGTTTTTT
>TRBJ2-1|TRBV4-1|.|few
CASSQVVGATLYNEQFF
TGCGCCAGCAGCCAAGTAGTTGGGGCGACCCTCTACAATGAGCAGTTCTTC
>TRBJ1-1|TRBV6-5|.|few
CASSYSITGVPEAFF
TGTGCCAGCAGTTACTCGATAACGGGGGTCCCTGAAGCTTTCTTT
>TRBJ2-7|TRBV27|.|many
CASSFGGYPSYEQYF
TGTGCCAGCAGTTTCGGCGGATATCCTTCCTACGAGCAGTACTTC
>TRBJ2-5|TRBV12-3/TRBV12-4|.|few
CASSQEGVTQYF
TGTGCCAGCAGCCAAGAAGGTGTGACCCAGTACTTC
>TRBJ2-1|TRBV29-1|TRBD2|once
CSVSGGGYNEQFF
TGCAGCGTTTCGGGAGGGGGCTACAATGAGCAGTTCTTC
>TRBJ2-1|TRBV29-1|.|many
CSVEESGPEQFF
TGCAGCGTTGAAGAGTCCGGCCCCGAGCAGTTCTTC
>TRBJ2-4|TRBV4-1|.|.
CASSPRPGVAKNIQYF
TGCGCCAGCAGCCCCAGACCTGGGGTAGCCAAAAACATTCAGTACTTC
>TRBJ1-2|TRBV19|TRBD1|.
CASSIYRGYGYTF
TGTGCCAGTAGTATTTACAGGGGCTATGGCTACACCTTC
>TRBJ1-1|TRBV20-1|.|.
CSASPLDTGNTEAFF
TGCAGTGCTAGTCCCCTCGATACAGGGAACACTGAAGCTTTCTTT
>TRBJ1-2|TRBV7-3|.|.
CASSPSPGGNYGYTF
TGTGCCAGCAGTCCCTCTCCCGGGGGCAACTATGGCTACACCTTC
>TRBJ1-1|TRBV19|.|.
CASSINRLNTEAFF
TGTGCCAGTAGTATCAATCGGTTAAACACTGAAGCTTTCTTT
>TRBJ2-2|TRBV10-3|.|few
CAIKRGTGELFF
TGTGCCATCAAGAGGGGCACCGGGGAGCTGTTTTTT
>TRBJ1-1|TRBV12-3/TRBV12-4|.|once
CASSLLSGGTEAFF
TGTGCCAGCAGCCTCCTCTCGGGGGGGACTGAAGCTTTCTTT
>TRBJ2-7|TRBV4-1|.|few
CASSSSRPGEQYF
TGCGCCAGCAGCTCTTCCCGTCCCGGAGAGCAGTACTTC
>TRBJ1-1|TRBV13|.|.
CASSLEAHTEAFF
TGTGCCAGCAGCTTAGAGGCCCACACTGAAGCTTTCTTT
>TRBJ1-2|TRBV24-1|.|few
CATSDRGQPYGYTF
TGTGCCACCAGTGACCGCGGACAACCCTATGGCTACACCTTC
>TRBJ2-2|TRBV12-3/TRBV12-4|.|few
CASNPPQENTGELFF
TGTGCCAGCAACCCCCCCCAGGAGAACACCGGGGAGCTGTTTTTT
>TRBJ2-2|TRBV6-4|TRBD1|few
CASSDDPQGTMNTGELFF
TGTGCCAGCAGTGACGACCCACAGGGGACAATGAACACCGGGGAGCTGTTTTTT
>TRBJ1-1|TRBV12-3/TRBV12-4|.|few
CASSFSQIVLPEAFF
TGTGCCAGCAGTTTCAGCCAGATAGTCCTACCTGAAGCTTTCTTT
>TRBJ1-4|TRBV27|.|many
CASSFINSSEKLFF
TGTGCCAGCAGTTTCATAAACTCGAGTGAAAAACTGTTTTTT
>TRBJ1-1|TRBV5-1|TRBD1|.
CASSTGTGDTEAFF
TGCGCCAGCAGCACAGGGACAGGTGACACTGAAGCTTTCTTT
>TRBJ2-7|TRBV5-1|TRBD1|.
CASSLGTGGPLYEQYF
TGCGCCAGCAGCTTAGGGACAGGGGGGCCCCTCTACGAGCAGTACTTC
>TRBJ2-1|TRBV5-1|TRBD1|.
CASNAGTGGHNEQFF
TGCGCCAGCAACGCCGGGACAGGGGGACACAATGAGCAGTTCTTC
>TRBJ2-1|TRBV7-9|.|.
CASSLLRALNNEQFF
TGTGCCAGCAGCTTATTGAGGGCCTTGAATAATGAGCAGTTCTTC
>TRBJ2-1|TRBV5-1|.|many
CASSLELGWEEQFF
TGCGCCAGCAGCTTGGAATTAGGGTGGGAAGAGCAGTTCTTC
>TRBJ2-1|TRBV7-3|TRBD1|many
CASGETGVDNEQFF
TGTGCCAGCGGTGAGACAGGGGTGGACAATGAGCAGTTCTTC
>TRBJ2-2|TRBV3-1|.|.
CASSQMALGTGELFF
TGTGCCAGCAGCCAGATGGCTTTGGGCACCGGGGAGCTGTTTTTT
>TRBJ2-3|TRBV24-1|TRBD1|.
CATSAGQGWYDTQYF
TGTGCCACCAGTGCCGGACAGGGGTGGTACGATACGCAGTATTTT
>TRBJ2-1|TRBV27|TRBD2|few
CASSSPRLTSGSFQFF
TGTGCCAGCAGTTCCCCTCGACTGACTAGCGGCTCTTTTCAGTTCTTC
>TRBJ1-1|TRBV20-1|TRBD1|.
CSASWDRYTEAFF
TGCAGTGCTAGTTGGGACAGGTACACTGAAGCTTTCTTT
>TRBJ2-7|TRBV7-9|.|many
CASSSPRQRSYEQYF
TGTGCCAGCAGCTCCCCGAGACAACGCTCCTACGAGCAGTACTTC
>TRBJ2-7|TRBV5-5|TRBD1|.
CASSLRDSPYEQYF
TGTGCCAGCAGCTTGAGGGACAGCCCCTACGAGCAGTACTTC
>TRBJ1-1|TRBV5-1|TRBD1|few
CASSETGGDAEAFF
TGCGCCAGCAGCGAAACAGGGGGCGACGCTGAAGCTTTCTTT
>TRBJ2-3|TRBV5-1|.|.
CASSSTWGHTDTQYF
TGCGCCAGCAGTAGCACGTGGGGGCACACAGATACGCAGTATTTT
>TRBJ2-3|TRBV5-1|.|few
CASSLDPGLTDTQYF
TGCGCCAGCAGCTTGGACCCTGGTCTCACAGATACGCAGTATTTT
>TRBJ2-1|TRBV7-3|TRBD2|.
CASSLIGSGSNEQFF
TGTGCCAGCAGCTTAATTGGTAGCGGGAGCAATGAGCAGTTCTTC
>TRBJ2-3|TRBV28|TRBD1|few
CASGGQGESMAQYF
TGTGCCAGCGGGGGACAGGGCGAATCTATGGCGCAGTATTTT
>TRBJ1-5|TRBV12-3/TRBV12-4|.|few
CASSSGGQPQHF
TGTGCCAGCAGTTCGGGGGGTCAGCCCCAGCATTTT
>TRBJ2-5|TRBV11-2|TRBD2|.
CASSPYSGGAVETQYF
TGTGCCAGCAGCCCATATAGCGGGGGGGCAGTTGAGACCCAGTACTTC
>TRBJ2-2|TRBV6-5|.|.
CASSYRGELFF
TGTGCCAGCAGTTACCGCGGGGAGCTGTTTTTT
>TRBJ2-5|TRBV9|TRBD2|few
CASSTDGGAPVQETQYF
TGTGCCAGCAGCACCGACGGGGGGGCCCCAGTCCAAGAGACCCAGTACTTC
>TRBJ2-7|TRBV10-3|.|.
CVISESGYSYEQYF
TGTGTCATCAGTGAGTCAGGCTACAGCTACGAGCAGTACTTC
>TRBJ1-1|TRBV2|.|.
CASSVLAGEGYTEAFF
TGTGCCAGCAGTGTACTGGCAGGGGAAGGGTACACTGAAGCTTTCTTT
>TRBJ1-4|TRBV4-2|.|.
CASSHEPGSPGVGEKLFF
TGTGCCAGCAGCCATGAACCCGGGTCCCCGGGAGTCGGTGAAAAACTGTTTTTT
>TRBJ1-4|TRBV27|.|few
CASSLRGGEEKLFF
TGTGCCAGCAGTTTAAGAGGGGGAGAGGAAAAACTGTTTTTT
>TRBJ2-2|TRBV19|.|few
CATLGVGELFF
TGTGCCACCTTGGGGGTCGGGGAGCTGTTTTTT
>TRBJ2-3|TRBV4-3|.|few
CASSQDWANTLSDTQYF
TGCGCCAGCAGCCAAGATTGGGCTAATACCTTATCAGATACGCAGTATTTT
>TRBJ1-4|TRBV4-1|TRBD1|few
CASSPGQVPTNEKLFF
TGCGCCAGCAGCCCGGGACAGGTCCCAACTAATGAAAAACTGTTTTTT